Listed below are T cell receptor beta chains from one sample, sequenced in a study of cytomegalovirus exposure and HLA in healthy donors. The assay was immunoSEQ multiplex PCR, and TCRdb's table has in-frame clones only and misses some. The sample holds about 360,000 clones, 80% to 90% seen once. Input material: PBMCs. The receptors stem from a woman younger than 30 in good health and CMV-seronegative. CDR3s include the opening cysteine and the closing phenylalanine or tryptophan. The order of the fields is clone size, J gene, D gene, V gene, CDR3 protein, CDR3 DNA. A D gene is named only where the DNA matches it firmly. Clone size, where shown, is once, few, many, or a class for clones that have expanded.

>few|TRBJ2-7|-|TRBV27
CASSPDYPSSYEQYF
TGTGCCAGCAGTCCAGACTACCCCAGCTCCTACGAGCAGTACTTC
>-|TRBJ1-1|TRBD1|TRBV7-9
CASSPPGQKNTEAFF
TGTGCCAGCAGCCCCCCGGGACAGAAGAACACTGAAGCTTTCTTT
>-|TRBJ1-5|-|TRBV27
CASSRRGNQPQHF
TGTGCCTCCAGCCGGAGAGGCAATCAGCCCCAGCATTTT
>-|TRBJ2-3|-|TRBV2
CATKTLPTDTQYF
TGTGCCACCAAAACCCTACCCACAGATACGCAGTATTTT
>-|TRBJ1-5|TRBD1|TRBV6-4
CATGTGVNQPQHF
TGTGCCACCGGGACAGGGGTCAATCAGCCCCAGCATTTT
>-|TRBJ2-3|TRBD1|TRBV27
CASSFYARRDRVEYF
TGTGCCAGCAGTTTTTATGCCAGACGGGACAGGGTTGAGTATTTT
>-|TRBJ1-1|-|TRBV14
CASSQVGRENTEAFF
TGTGCCAGCAGCCAAGTGGGTCGGGAGAACACTGAAGCTTTCTTT
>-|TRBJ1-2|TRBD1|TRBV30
CALDRELGGYTF
TGTGCCCTCGACAGGGAGTTAGGTGGCTACACCTTC
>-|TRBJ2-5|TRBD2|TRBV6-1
CASSPLAGSRETQYF
TGTGCCAGCAGTCCACTAGCGGGGTCTCGAGAGACCCAGTACTTC
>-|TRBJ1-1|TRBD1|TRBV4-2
CASSNDRGPFSEAFF
TGTGCCAGCAGCAACGACAGGGGGCCTTTCTCTGAAGCTTTCTTT
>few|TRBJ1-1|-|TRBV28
CASSLQGLGEHTEAFF
TGTGCCAGCAGTTTACAGGGGCTCGGGGAGCACACTGAAGCTTTCTTT
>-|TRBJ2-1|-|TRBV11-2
CASSFRTGEQFF
TGTGCCAGCAGCTTTCGAACAGGTGAGCAGTTCTTC
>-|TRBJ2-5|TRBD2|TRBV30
CAWGPGLAVQETQYF
TGTGCCTGGGGCCCGGGACTAGCGGTTCAAGAGACCCAGTACTTC
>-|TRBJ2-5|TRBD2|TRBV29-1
CSVQGLAGGPPLETQYF
TGCAGCGTCCAAGGACTAGCGGGAGGGCCGCCGTTAGAGACCCAGTACTTC
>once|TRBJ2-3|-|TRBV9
CASSPQVSDTQYF
TGTGCCAGCAGCCCCCAGGTGTCCGATACGCAGTATTTT
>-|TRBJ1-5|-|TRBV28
CASSQLAPMGSSNQPQHF
TGTGCCAGCAGTCAACTTGCCCCGATGGGCAGCAGCAATCAGCCCCAGCATTTT
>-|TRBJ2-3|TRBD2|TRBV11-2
CASSLRPAGDNTDTQYF
TGTGCCAGCAGCCTCCGACCAGCGGGAGATAACACAGATACGCAGTATTTT
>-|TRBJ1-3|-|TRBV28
CASSSGQSGNTIYF
TGTGCCAGCAGTTCCGGACAGTCCGGAAACACCATATATTTT
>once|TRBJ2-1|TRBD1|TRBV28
CASRSDRVPNNEQFF
TGTGCCAGCAGATCGGACAGGGTACCCAACAATGAGCAGTTCTTC
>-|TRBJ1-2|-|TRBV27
CASSLVQSGGYTF
TGTGCCAGCAGTTTAGTCCAATCAGGTGGCTACACCTTC
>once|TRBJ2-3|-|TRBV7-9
CASSLIRADTQYF
TGTGCCAGCAGCCTTATTCGGGCAGATACGCAGTATTTT
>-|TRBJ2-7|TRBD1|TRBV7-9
CASSFSTGAYEQYF
TGTGCCAGCAGCTTTTCAACAGGGGCCTACGAGCAGTACTTC
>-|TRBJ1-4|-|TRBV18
CASSPRPGNNEKLFF
TGTGCCAGCTCACCACGTCCAGGGAACAATGAAAAACTGTTTTTT
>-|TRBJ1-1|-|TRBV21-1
CASSAKTRDSEAFF
TGTGCCAGCAGCGCAAAGACCCGGGACAGTGAAGCTTTCTTT
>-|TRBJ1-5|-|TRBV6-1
CASRDSYYSNQPQHF
TGTGCCAGCAGAGACAGCTACTATAGCAATCAGCCCCAGCATTTT
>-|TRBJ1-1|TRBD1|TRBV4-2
CASSQDGNRGTTEAFF
TGTGCCAGCAGCCAAGATGGAAACAGGGGAACCACTGAAGCTTTCTTT
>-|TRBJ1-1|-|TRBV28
CASSLQGTEAFF
TGTGCCAGCAGCCTACAGGGCACTGAAGCTTTCTTT
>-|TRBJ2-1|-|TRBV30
CAWSVKREQFF
TGTGCCTGGAGTGTAAAGCGGGAGCAGTTCTTC
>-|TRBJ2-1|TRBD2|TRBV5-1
CASSLGRGALHEQFF
TGCGCCAGCAGCTTGGGGCGGGGGGCCCTCCATGAGCAGTTCTTC
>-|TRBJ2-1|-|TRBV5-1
CASSLAKLTSFEQFF
TGCGCCAGCAGCTTGGCCAAATTGACTAGTTTTGAGCAGTTCTTC
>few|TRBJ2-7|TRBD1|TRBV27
CASSSPRDRGYEQYF
TGTGCCAGCAGTTCCCCAAGGGACAGGGGCTACGAGCAGTACTTC
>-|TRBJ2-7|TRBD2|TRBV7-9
CASSPDGRYYYEQYF
TGTGCCAGCAGCCCAGACGGGAGGTACTACTACGAGCAGTACTTC
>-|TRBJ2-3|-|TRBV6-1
CASSEAGLTQYF
TGTGCCAGCAGTGAAGCGGGCCTGACGCAGTATTTT
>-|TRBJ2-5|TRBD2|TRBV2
CASSEGQTSGGGKETQYF
TGTGCCAGCAGTGAAGGCCAGACTAGCGGGGGGGGAAAGGAGACCCAGTACTTC
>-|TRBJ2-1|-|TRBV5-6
CASSLRVPGQFF
TGTGCCAGCAGCTTGCGGGTTCCGGGACAGTTCTTC
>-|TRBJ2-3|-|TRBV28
CASSSYLQEDTTDTQYF
TGTGCCAGCAGTTCCTATTTGCAGGAGGATACGACAGATACGCAGTATTTT
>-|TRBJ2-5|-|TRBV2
CASRTFAQETQYF
TGTGCCAGCAGGACATTCGCCCAAGAGACCCAGTACTTC
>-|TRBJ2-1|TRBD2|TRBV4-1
CASSQIHLAGGTNEQFF
TGCGCCAGCAGCCAAATACATCTAGCGGGGGGCACTAATGAGCAGTTCTTC
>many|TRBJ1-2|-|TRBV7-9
CASSLALQEMLYGYTF
TGTGCCAGCAGCTTAGCTCTCCAGGAAATGCTCTATGGCTACACCTTC
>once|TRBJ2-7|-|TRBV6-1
CASSGGVQARLSYEQYF
TGTGCCAGCAGTGGGGGGGTGCAGGCGAGGCTCTCCTACGAGCAGTACTTC
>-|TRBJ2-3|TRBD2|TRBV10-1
CASSGGLAGGPADTQYF
TGCGCCAGCAGTGGGGGACTAGCGGGAGGGCCGGCAGATACGCAGTATTTT
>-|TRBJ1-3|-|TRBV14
CASSQDGISGNTIYF
TGTGCCAGCAGCCAAGACGGGATCTCTGGAAACACCATATATTTT
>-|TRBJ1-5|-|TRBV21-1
CASSTSPGGGSDQPQHF
TGTGCCAGCAGCACTTCACCGGGGGGGGGATCAGACCAGCCCCAGCATTTT
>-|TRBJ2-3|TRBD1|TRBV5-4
CATNRGGTDTQYF
TGTGCCACAAACAGGGGCGGCACAGATACGCAGTATTTT
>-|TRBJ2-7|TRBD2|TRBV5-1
CASSLETSGPYEQYF
TGCGCCAGCAGCTTGGAAACTAGCGGGCCCTACGAGCAGTACTTC
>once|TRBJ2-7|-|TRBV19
CASSIRHTVSYEQYF
TGTGCCAGTAGTATTAGGCACACAGTCTCCTACGAGCAGTACTTC
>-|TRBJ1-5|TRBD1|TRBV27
CASTLKGGAGQPQHF
TGTGCCAGCACTCTTAAAGGGGGCGCGGGTCAGCCCCAGCATTTT
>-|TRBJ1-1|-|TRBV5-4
CASSLWGGMNTEAFF
TGTGCCAGCAGCTTGTGGGGAGGTATGAACACTGAAGCTTTCTTT
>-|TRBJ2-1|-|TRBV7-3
CASSLTSGHYNEQFF
TGTGCCAGCAGCTTAACTAGCGGTCATTACAATGAGCAGTTCTTC
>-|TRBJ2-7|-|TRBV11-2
CASSLSRAYEQYF
TGTGCCAGCAGCTTATCCAGGGCCTACGAGCAGTACTTC
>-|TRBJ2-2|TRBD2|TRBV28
CASSFSGSDTGELFF
TGTGCCAGCAGTTTTAGCGGGAGTGACACCGGGGAGCTGTTTTTT
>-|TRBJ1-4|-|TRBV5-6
CASSLVGREKLFF
TGTGCCAGCAGCTTGGTAGGGAGAGAAAAACTGTTTTTT
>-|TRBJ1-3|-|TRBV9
CASSPQGRNTIYF
TGTGCCAGCAGCCCCCAGGGGAGAAACACCATATATTTT
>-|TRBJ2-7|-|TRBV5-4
CASSLADGSSYEQYF
TGTGCCAGCAGCTTGGCCGACGGGAGCTCCTACGAGCAGTACTTC